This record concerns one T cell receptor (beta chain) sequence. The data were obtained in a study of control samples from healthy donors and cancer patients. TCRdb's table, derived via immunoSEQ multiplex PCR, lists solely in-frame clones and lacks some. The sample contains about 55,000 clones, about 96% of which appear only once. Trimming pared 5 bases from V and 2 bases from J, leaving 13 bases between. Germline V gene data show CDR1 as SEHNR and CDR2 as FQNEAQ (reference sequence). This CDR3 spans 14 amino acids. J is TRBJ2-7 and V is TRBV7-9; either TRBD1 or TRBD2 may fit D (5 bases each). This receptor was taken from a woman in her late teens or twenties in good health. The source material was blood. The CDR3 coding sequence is TGTGCCAGCAGCCACCGGGACGGAACCTACGAGCAGTACTTC. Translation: CASSHRDGTYEQYF.